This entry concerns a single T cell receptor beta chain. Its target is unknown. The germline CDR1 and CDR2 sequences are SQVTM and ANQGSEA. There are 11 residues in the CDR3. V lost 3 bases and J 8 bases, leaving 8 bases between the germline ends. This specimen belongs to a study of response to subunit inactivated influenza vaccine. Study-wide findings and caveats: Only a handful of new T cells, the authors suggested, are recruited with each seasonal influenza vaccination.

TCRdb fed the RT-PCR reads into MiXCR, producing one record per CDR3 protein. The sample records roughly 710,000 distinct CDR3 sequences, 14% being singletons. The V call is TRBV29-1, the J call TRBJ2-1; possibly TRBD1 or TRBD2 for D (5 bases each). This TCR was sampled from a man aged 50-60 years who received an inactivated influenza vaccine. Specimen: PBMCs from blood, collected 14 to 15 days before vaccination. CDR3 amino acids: CSVDRDHEQFF. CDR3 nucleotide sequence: TGCAGCGTTGACAGGGACCATGAGCAGTTCTTC.